Sequencing of this T cell receptor (beta chain) was carried out in a study of T cell clones after liver transplantation (dated by TCRdb to 2018 to 2020). Regarding the study in general: Samples were obtained from ITN030ST, a randomized trial in which withdrawal of immunosuppression was attempted within 2 years of liver transplantation. After a pre-transplant mixed lymphocyte reaction, TCRbeta sequencing was used to pinpoint donor-reactive T cell clones, which were subsequently tracked in post-transplant blood. Third party-reactive TCRbeta sequences from pre-transplant MLRs were also identified as an antigen-independent comparator for donor-reactive sequences. Three of the eight recipients were HCV-positive; the others were transplanted for non-autoimmune, non-viral indications. Until randomization at 12-24 months post-transplant, subjects were given standard immunosuppression, with no induction therapy. To count as tolerant, a recipient had to stay completely off immunosuppression for at least one year without liver enzymes climbing beyond twice the upper limit of normal. Blood samples were collected pre-transplant, pre-randomization before withdrawal, and post-randomization after either complete withdrawal or failed withdrawal. Of the 8 liver transplant recipients making up the studied cohort, 3 were classified as tolerant and 5 as non-tolerant. Broader findings and caveats from the paper: When repertoire turnover was taken into account, detection of donor-reactive sequences was significantly reduced in 7 of 8 subjects for CD4 and in 8 of 8 subjects for CD8. The conclusions were preliminary, being limited by small, heterogeneous patient numbers and by non-standardized post-transplant time points. Donor-reactive sequences declined more than third party-reactive ones, suggesting partial antigen-specific deletion unrelated to withdrawal success. A significant post-transplant decrease in circulating donor-reactive CD4 TCRbeta sequences was observed in most of the 8 subjects, irrespective of tolerance or HCV status. Low numbers of available donor cells limited the measurable donor-reactive repertoire in a couple of subjects. Since no allograft tissue specimens were available, donor-reactive T cells may have migrated into the graft instead of being deleted.

This clone was observed a single time. Its antigen is unknown. Base qualities are not provided; no much larger clone lies one nucleotide away. High-throughput TCRbeta CDR3 sequencing of frozen genomic DNA was performed by immunoSEQ, with PCR amplification, mapping, bias correction and internal controls included. Per the authors' processing: Productive rearrangements were retained, and unique TCRbeta sequences were defined by the CDR3 nucleotide sequence together with the V and J gene. For classification of a sequence as donor-reactive, at least 5-fold expansion in CFSE-low cells relative to unstimulated pre-transplant cells and a frequency of at least 0.01% were required. To ensure at least 90% detection power, minimum frequency thresholds were set for each subject based on that subject's lowest-template unstimulated sample. Jensen-Shannon divergence between the top 1000 TCRbeta sequences after and before transplant was used to measure repertoire turnover. Changes in detection of donor-reactive sequences were assessed with two-sided Fisher's exact tests. The immuneACCESS repertoire file appears here via TCRdb, limited to in-frame rearrangements. These files lack a portion of the clones; in checked studies, under half of the deficit traces to unresolved V genes, and the cause of the others is not known. The V and J calls and the clone size are those of that table, but D and trimming were determined from the DNA. The sample includes about 99,000 clones, with 75% to 85% observed a single time. Of the sample, over 0.9% falls within the top ten clones.

From its cysteine to its phenylalanine, the CDR3 spans 14 amino acids. Of the read, only the CDR3 DNA is kept; its 42 bases are in frame from base 1. Looking up the germline V gene yields CDR1 SGHTA and CDR2 FQGNSA. V sheds 5 bases and J sheds 4 bases, leaving 14 bases between their ends. Sample time point, as interpreted from the label and publication: pre-transplant. Unstimulated PBMCs, after thawing, were stained for CD3, CD4 and CD8 and then FACS-sorted into CD3+CD4+ and CD3+CD8+ populations. All 8 studied subjects were randomized to withdrawal of immunosuppression. The Qiagen DNeasy Blood and Tissue Kit was used for genomic DNA isolation.

The rearrangement combines TRBV7-2 with TRBJ1-1; 6 matching bases give a weak D call of TRBD1. The sample here was CD4+ T cells from blood, taken before liver transplant. The TCR comes from a human donor who received a liver transplant. The CDR3 is CASSPTGSGTEAFF. The DNA sequence is given as TGTGCCAGCAGCCCAACAGGGAGTGGCACTGAAGCTTTCTTT.